The 4 T cell receptor beta chains below all came from one sample that was sequenced in a study of cytomegalovirus exposure and HLA in healthy donors. PCR involved 60 Vbeta and 13 Jbeta primers. TCRdb keeps only in-frame clones here, not all; method: immunoSEQ multiplex PCR. Here the sample spans about 64,000 clones, 77% being singletons. What was sequenced was PBMCs. The receptors shown here come from a male donor in good health and CMV-seropositive.

This chain joins TRBV30 and TRBJ2-1, with 8 bases that match TRBD1. This CDR3 has 15 amino acids. The V and J ends lost 1 base and 4 bases, in that order; junction bases with no gene match: 6. Germline loops: CDR1 GTSNPN, CDR2 SVGIG (reference sequence). This chain's CDR3 is CAWSGTGPRYNEQFF. CDR3 in DNA: TGTGCCTGGAGTGGGACAGGGCCGAGGTACAATGAGCAGTTCTTC.

V and J are TRBV7-9 and TRBJ1-2; no clear D gene. With 6 bases removed from V and 7 bases from J, the gap between germline ends came to 15 bases. Germline assignment: CDR1 SEHNR and CDR2 FQNEAQ (reference sequence). The CDR3 has 13 amino acids. The CDR3 loop is CASSSRGGIGYTF. As DNA, the CDR3 is TGTGCCAGCAGTAGTAGAGGAGGGATTGGCTACACCTTC.

The chain employs TRBV6-6 and TRBJ2-2; D possibly corresponds to TRBD1 (6 bases). Per germline, CDR1 MNHNY and CDR2 SVGAGI (reference sequence). V was cut by 9 bases and J by 0 bases, with 11 bases left in between. This CDR3 comprises 14 residues. CDR3 DNA: TGTGCCAGTTTCGGGACACCGAACACCGGGGAGCTGTTTTTT. It translates to CASFGTPNTGELFF.

The rearrangement joins TRBV27 to TRBJ1-6, with D perhaps TRBD1 (6 bases). Germline CDR1 reads MNHEY; CDR2 reads SMNVEV (reference sequence). The CDR3 contains 16 residues. Trimming took 4 bases from V and 1 from J, leaving 11 bases between them. CDR3 region: CASSSSRGSYNSPLHF. CDR3 bases: TGTGCCAGCAGTTCCTCCAGGGGTTCCTATAATTCACCCCTCCACTTT.